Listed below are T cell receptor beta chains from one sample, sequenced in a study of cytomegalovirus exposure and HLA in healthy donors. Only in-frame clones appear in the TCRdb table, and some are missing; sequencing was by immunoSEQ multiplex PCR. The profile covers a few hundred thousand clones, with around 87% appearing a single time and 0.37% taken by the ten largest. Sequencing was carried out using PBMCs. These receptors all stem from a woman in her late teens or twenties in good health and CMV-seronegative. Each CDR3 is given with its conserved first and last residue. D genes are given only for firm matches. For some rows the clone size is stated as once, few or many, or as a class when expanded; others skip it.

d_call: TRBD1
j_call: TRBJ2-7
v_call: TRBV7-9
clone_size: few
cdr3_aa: CASSHQGRGNPYEQYF
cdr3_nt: TGTGCCAGCAGCCACCAGGGCAGGGGGAACCCCTACGAGCAGTACTTC

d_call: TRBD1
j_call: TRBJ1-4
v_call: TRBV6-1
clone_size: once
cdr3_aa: CASSFGDRGGEKLFF
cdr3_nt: TGTGCCAGCAGTTTTGGCGACAGGGGAGGAGAAAAACTGTTTTTT

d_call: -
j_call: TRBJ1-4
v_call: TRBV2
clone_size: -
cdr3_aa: CASRQGGEKLFF
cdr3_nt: TGTGCCAGCAGGCAGGGAGGAGAAAAACTGTTTTTT

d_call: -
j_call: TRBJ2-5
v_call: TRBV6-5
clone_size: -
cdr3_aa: CASSYGQTETQYF
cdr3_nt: TGTGCCAGCAGTTACGGACAGACAGAGACCCAGTACTTC

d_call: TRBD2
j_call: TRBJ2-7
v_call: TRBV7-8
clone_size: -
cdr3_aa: CASSLGDYYYEQYF
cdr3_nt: TGTGCCAGCAGCTTAGGGGACTACTACTACGAGCAGTACTTC

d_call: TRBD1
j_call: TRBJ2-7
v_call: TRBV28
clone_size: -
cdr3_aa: CASGTGGISYEQYF
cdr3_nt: TGTGCCAGCGGGACAGGGGGTATCTCCTACGAGCAGTACTTC

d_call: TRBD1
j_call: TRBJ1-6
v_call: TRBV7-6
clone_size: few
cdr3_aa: CASSPQIGTGQSPLHF
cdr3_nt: TGTGCCAGCAGCCCACAAATAGGGACAGGACAGTCACCCCTCCACTTT

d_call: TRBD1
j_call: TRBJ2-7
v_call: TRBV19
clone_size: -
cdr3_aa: CASSIPGQGAYEQYF
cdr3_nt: TGTGCCAGTAGTATACCGGGACAGGGGGCCTACGAGCAGTACTTC

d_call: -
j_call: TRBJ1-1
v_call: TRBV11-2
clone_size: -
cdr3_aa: CASSFLSRTEAFF
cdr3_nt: TGTGCCAGCAGCTTCTTATCTCGCACTGAAGCTTTCTTT

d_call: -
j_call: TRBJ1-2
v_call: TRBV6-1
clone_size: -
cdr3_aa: CASRVQTLLYGYTF
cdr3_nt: TGTGCCAGCAGAGTCCAGACACTTTTATATGGCTACACCTTC

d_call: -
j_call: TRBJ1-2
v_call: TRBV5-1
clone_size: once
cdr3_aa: CASSLAGNDYGYTF
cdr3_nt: TGCGCCAGCAGCTTGGCAGGGAATGACTATGGCTACACCTTC

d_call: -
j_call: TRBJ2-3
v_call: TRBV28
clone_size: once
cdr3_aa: CASSLERAQYF
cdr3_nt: TGTGCCAGCAGTTTAGAGAGGGCGCAGTATTTT

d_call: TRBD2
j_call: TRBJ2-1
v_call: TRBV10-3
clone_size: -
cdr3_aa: CAISTGTSYNEQFF
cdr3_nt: TGTGCCATCAGTACCGGGACTAGCTACAATGAGCAGTTCTTC

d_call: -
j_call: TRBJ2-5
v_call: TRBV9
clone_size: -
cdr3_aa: CASSVVGGQETQYF
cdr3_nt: TGTGCCAGCAGCGTAGTAGGGGGCCAAGAGACCCAGTACTTC

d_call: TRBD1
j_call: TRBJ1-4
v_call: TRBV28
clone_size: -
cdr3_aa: CASSSSGGEKLFF
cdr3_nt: TGTGCCAGCAGTAGCTCAGGGGGAGAAAAACTGTTTTTT

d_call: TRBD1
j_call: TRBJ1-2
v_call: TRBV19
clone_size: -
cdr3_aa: CASRGTGVHGYTF
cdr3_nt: TGTGCCAGTAGAGGAACAGGGGTCCATGGCTACACCTTC

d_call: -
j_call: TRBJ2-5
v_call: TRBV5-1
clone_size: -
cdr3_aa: CAARRGATQYF
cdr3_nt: TGCGCAGCTCGTCGGGGGGCGACCCAGTACTTC

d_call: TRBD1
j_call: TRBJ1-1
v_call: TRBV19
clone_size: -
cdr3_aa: CASSTQGLDTEAFF
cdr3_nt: TGTGCCAGTAGTACACAGGGGTTGGACACTGAAGCTTTCTTT

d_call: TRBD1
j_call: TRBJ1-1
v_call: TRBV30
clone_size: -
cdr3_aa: CAWSSYRGETEAFF
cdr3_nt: TGTGCCTGGAGCTCGTACAGGGGGGAAACTGAAGCTTTCTTT

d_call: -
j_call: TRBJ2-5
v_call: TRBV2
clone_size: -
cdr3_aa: CASSEAGQGTQETQYF
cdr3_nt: TGTGCCAGCAGTGAAGCCGGGCAGGGGACACAAGAGACCCAGTACTTC

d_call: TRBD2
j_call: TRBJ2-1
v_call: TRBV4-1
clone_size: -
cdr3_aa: CASSQTGTSGGGEQFF
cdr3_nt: TGCGCCAGCAGCCAAACTGGGACTAGCGGGGGGGGTGAGCAGTTCTTC

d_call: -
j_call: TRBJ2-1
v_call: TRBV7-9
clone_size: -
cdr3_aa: CASSLSIREDEQFF
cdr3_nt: TGTGCCAGCAGCTTATCCATCAGGGAGGATGAGCAGTTCTTC

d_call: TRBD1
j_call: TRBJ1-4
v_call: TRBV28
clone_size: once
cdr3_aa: CASSIGQVEKLFF
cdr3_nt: TGTGCCAGCAGTATAGGACAGGTTGAAAAACTGTTTTTT

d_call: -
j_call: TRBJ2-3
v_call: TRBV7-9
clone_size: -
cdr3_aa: CASTLRETGSTDTQYF
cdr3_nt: TGTGCCAGCACCCTCCGTGAGACAGGTAGCACAGATACGCAGTATTTT

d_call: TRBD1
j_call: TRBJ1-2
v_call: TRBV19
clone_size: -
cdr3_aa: CASRGQGSSYGYTF
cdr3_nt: TGTGCCAGTAGGGGACAGGGGTCAAGCTATGGCTACACCTTC

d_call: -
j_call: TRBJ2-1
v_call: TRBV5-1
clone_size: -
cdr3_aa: CASSFLLPSSYNEQFF
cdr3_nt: TGCGCCAGCAGCTTTTTGCTACCTAGCTCCTACAATGAGCAGTTCTTC

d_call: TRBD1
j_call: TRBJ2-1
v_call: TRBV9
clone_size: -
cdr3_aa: CASSTPGQGEHNEQFF
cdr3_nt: TGTGCCAGCAGCACTCCGGGACAGGGGGAGCACAATGAGCAGTTCTTC

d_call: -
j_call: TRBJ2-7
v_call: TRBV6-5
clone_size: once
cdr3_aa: CASSSPGRPTYEQYF
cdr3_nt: TGTGCCAGCAGTTCCCCAGGTAGACCGACCTACGAGCAGTACTTC

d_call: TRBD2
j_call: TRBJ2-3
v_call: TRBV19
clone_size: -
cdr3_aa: CASSTGLAGDTQYF
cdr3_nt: TGTGCCAGTAGTACCGGACTAGCGGGAGATACGCAGTATTTT

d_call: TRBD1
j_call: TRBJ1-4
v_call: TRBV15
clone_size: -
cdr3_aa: CATSRPRGTGDEKLFF
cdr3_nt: TGTGCCACCAGCAGACCTCGGGGGACAGGGGATGAAAAACTGTTTTTT

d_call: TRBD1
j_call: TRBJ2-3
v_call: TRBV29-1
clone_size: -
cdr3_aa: CSEQGAGTDTQYF
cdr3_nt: TGCAGCGAACAGGGGGCGGGCACAGATACGCAGTATTTT

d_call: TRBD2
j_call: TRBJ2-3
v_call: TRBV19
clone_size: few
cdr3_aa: CASTPGGLGLSDTQYF
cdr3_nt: TGTGCCAGTACCCCTGGTGGACTAGGGTTGTCAGATACGCAGTATTTT

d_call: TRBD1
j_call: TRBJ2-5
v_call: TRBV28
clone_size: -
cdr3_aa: CATRDSSTGETQYF
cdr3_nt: TGTGCCACACGGGACAGTAGTACAGGAGAGACCCAGTACTTC

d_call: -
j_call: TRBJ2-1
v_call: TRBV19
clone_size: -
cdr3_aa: CASSIPWEFSSYNEQFF
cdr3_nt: TGTGCCAGTAGTATACCTTGGGAGTTCAGCTCCTACAATGAGCAGTTCTTC

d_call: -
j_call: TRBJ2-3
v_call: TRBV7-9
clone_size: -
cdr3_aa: CASMQPGVADTQYF
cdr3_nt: TGTGCCAGCATGCAGCCCGGGGTGGCAGATACGCAGTATTTT

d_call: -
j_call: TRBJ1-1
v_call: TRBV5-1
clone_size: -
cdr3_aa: CASSLEHLNTEAFF
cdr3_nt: TGCGCCAGCAGCTTGGAGCACTTGAACACTGAAGCTTTCTTT

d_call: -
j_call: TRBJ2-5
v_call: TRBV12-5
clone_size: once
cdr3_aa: CASGLLNQETQYF
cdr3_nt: TGTGCTAGTGGTTTGCTTAACCAAGAGACCCAGTACTTC

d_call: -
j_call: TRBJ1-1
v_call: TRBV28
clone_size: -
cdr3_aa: CASSLLSGGNTEAFF
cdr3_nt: TGTGCCAGCAGTTTACTCTCAGGAGGAAACACTGAAGCTTTCTTT

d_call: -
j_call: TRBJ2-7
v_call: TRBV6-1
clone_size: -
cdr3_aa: CATRPRQGSAYEQYF
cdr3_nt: TGTGCCACCCGCCCGAGGCAGGGGAGTGCTTACGAGCAGTACTTC

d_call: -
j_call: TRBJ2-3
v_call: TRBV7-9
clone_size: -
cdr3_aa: CASSSLAWRSTDTQYF
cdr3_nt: TGTGCCAGCAGCTCCCTGGCCTGGAGGAGCACAGATACGCAGTATTTT

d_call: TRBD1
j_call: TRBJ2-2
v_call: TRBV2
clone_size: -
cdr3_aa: CASRRQGRNTGELFF
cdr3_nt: TGTGCCAGCAGACGACAGGGGAGGAACACCGGGGAGCTGTTTTTT

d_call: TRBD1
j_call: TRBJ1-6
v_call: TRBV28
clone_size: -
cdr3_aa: CASSLGPGQENSPLHF
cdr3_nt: TGTGCCAGCAGTTTAGGTCCGGGACAGGAGAATTCACCCCTCCACTTT

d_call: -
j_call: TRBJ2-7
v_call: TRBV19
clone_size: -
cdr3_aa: CASSIAGYYYEQYF
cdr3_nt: TGTGCCAGTAGTATAGCCGGATACTACTACGAGCAGTACTTC

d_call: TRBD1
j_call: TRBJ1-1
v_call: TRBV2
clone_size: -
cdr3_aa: CASRTGEGNTEAFF
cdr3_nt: TGTGCCAGCCGGACAGGGGAGGGGAACACTGAAGCTTTCTTT

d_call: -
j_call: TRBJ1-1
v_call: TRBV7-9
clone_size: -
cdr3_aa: CASSLVMGRNTEAFF
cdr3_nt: TGTGCCAGCAGCCTGGTTATGGGCAGGAACACTGAAGCTTTCTTT

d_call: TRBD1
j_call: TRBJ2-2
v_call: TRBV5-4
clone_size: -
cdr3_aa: CASSMGQGKSWELFF
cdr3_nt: TGTGCCAGCAGCATGGGACAGGGGAAAAGTTGGGAGCTGTTTTTT

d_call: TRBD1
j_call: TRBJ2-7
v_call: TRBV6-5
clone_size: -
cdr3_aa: CASRWTGSSYEQYF
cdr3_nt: TGTGCCAGCAGATGGACAGGGAGCTCCTACGAGCAGTACTTC

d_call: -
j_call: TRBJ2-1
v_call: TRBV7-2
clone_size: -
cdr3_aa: CASSRGAGYYNEQFF
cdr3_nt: TGTGCCAGCAGCCGGGGGGCGGGGTACTACAATGAGCAGTTCTTC

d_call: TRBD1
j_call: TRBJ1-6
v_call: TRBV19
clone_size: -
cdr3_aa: CASTSGTGFSPLHF
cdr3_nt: TGTGCCAGTACCTCCGGGACAGGGTTTTCACCCCTCCACTTT

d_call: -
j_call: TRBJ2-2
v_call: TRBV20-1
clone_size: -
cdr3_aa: CSAPGSGELFF
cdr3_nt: TGCAGTGCTCCTGGCTCCGGGGAGCTGTTTTTT

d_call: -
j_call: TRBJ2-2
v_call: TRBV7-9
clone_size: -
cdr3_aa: CASSLVQRGELFF
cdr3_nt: TGTGCCAGCAGCTTAGTTCAGCGTGGCGAGCTGTTTTTT

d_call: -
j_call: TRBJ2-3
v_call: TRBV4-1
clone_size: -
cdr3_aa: CASSHIRGSTDTQYF
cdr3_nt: TGCGCCAGCAGCCACATTCGGGGGAGCACAGATACGCAGTATTTT

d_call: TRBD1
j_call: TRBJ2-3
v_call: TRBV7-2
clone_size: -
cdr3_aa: CASTRDRGTDTQYF
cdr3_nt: TGTGCCAGCACCAGGGACAGGGGAACAGATACGCAGTATTTT

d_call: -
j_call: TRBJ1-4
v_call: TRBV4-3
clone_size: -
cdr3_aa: CASSQGGTRAEKLFF
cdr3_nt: TGCGCCAGCAGCCAAGGGGGTACCAGGGCTGAAAAACTGTTTTTT

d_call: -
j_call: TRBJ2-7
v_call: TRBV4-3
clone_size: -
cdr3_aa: CASSQALGEIYEQYF
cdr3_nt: TGCGCCAGCAGCCAAGCCCTGGGCGAAATTTACGAGCAGTACTTC

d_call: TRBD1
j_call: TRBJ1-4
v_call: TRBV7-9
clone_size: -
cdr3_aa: CASSLDRGNEKLFF
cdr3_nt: TGTGCCAGCAGCCTCGACAGGGGGAATGAAAAACTGTTTTTT

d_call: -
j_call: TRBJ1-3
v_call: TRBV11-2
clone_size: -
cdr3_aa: CASSSPVDTSGNTIYF
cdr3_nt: TGTGCCAGCAGCTCGCCAGTCGACACCTCTGGAAACACCATATATTTT

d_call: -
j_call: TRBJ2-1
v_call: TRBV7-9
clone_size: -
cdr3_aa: CASSHGLYEQFF
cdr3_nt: TGTGCCAGCAGCCACGGACTCTATGAGCAGTTCTTC